These 17 T cell receptor beta chains were all obtained from the same sample, sequenced in a study of blood T cell repertoires in COVID-19. TCRdb keeps only in-frame clones here, not all; method: immunoSEQ multiplex PCR. The sample contains 25,000 to 30,000 clones, over 70% of which appear only once. The sequencing sample was made of peripheral blood. The receptors derive from an older woman with active or convalescent COVID-19.

J is TRBJ2-5 and V is TRBV28; D ambiguous. V was pared by 8 bases and J by 7 bases, with 8 bases between. CDR1 is MDHEN and CDR2 is SYDVKM in the germline V gene. The CDR3 has 10 amino acids. CDR3 coding DNA: TGTGCCAGCTCTAGTAGGACCCAGTACTTC. It is translated as CASSSRTQYF.

This clone was detected once. The gene calls are TRBV6-1 and TRBJ2-4; 7 bases map to TRBD1. Germline CDR1 reads MNHNS; CDR2 reads SASEGT. The CDR3 extends over 13 amino acids. V lost 1 base to trimming and J lost 9 bases; unmatched junction nucleotides: 3. CDR3 sequence: CASSEGQGRIQYF. As DNA, the CDR3 is TGTGCCAGCAGTGAAGGACAGGGTCGCATTCAGTACTTC.

This clone was seen a few times. The chain is built from TRBV7-9 and TRBJ1-2; D is unresolved. Germline V gives CDR1 SEHNR, CDR2 FQNEAQ (reference sequence). V lost 5 bases, J lost 6 bases, and 16 bases lay in between. CDR3 length equals 14 residues. For the CDR3, the DNA is TGTGCCAGCAGCCCTCGGGTTCTTTTCGATGGCTACACCTTC. Amino acids: CASSPRVLFDGYTF.

The V gene is TRBV5-1, the J gene TRBJ2-7, with 8 positions matching TRBD2. J gave up 6 bases and V 4 bases, and 12 bases lay outside the gene matches. The CDR3 sequence is 15 residues long. Germline assignment: CDR1 SGHRS and CDR2 YFSETQ. The CDR3 bases are TGCGCCAGCAGCCCGGAGGGAAGCGGGAGTTCCGAGCAGTACTTC. Protein sequence: CASSPEGSGSSEQYF.

This sequence joins TRBV7-2 and TRBJ2-1; 7 nucleotides agree with TRBD2. CDR3 length equals 15 residues. J lost 4 bases, V lost 5 bases, and 8 bases had no gene match. Germline lookup yields CDR1 SGHTA and CDR2 FQGNSA. As DNA, the CDR3 is TGTGCCAGCAGCCCCGGGCGGGGGTGGTACAATGAGCAGTTCTTC. Its protein product is CASSPGRGWYNEQFF. Drawing the rest from reference TRBV7-2 and TRBJ2-1, the complete variable domain is GAGVSQSPSNKVTEKGKDVELRCDPISGHTALYWYRQSLGQGLEFLIYFQGNSAPDKSGLPSDRFSAERTGGSVSTLTIQRTQQEDSAVYLCASSPGRGWYNEQFFGPGTRLTVL.

The rearrangement uses TRBV27 and TRBJ2-2; 11 bases match TRBD1. The V and J ends lost 6 bases and 6 bases, in that order; junction bases with no gene match: 3. CDR1 is MNHEY, CDR2 SMNVEV, per germline (reference sequence). The CDR3 extends over 14 amino acids. The CDR3: CASRWGQGAGELFF. The CDR3 DNA sequence: TGTGCCAGCAGATGGGGACAGGGGGCCGGGGAGCTGTTTTTT.

This clone was counted only a few times. This chain links TRBV5-4 with TRBJ2-3; 9 bases agree with TRBD2. Trimming cost V 0 bases and J 3 bases; bases outside gene matches: 5. This CDR3 contains 16 residues. The V gene's germline CDR1 is SGHNT and CDR2 YYREEE (reference sequence). The CDR3 loop is CASSLGGGASTDTQYF. Here the CDR3 DNA reads TGTGCCAGCAGCTTGGGCGGGGGGGCCTCAACAGATACGCAGTATTTT.

The chain carries TRBV27 and TRBJ2-3; 16 bases align to TRBD2. This CDR3 has 19 amino acids. The trim removed 0 bases at V and 0 bases at J, leaving 3 bases unmatched. CDR1 MNHEY and CDR2 SMNVEV come from the germline V gene (reference sequence). The DNA for the CDR3 is TGTGCCAGCAGTTTATCGAAGGGACTAGCGGGGGGGAGCACAGATACGCAGTATTTT. Translated, it gives CASSLSKGLAGGSTDTQYF.

The chain has TRBV5-4 and TRBJ1-2; TRBD1 matches 7 bases. The CDR3 covers 12 residues. The J segment lost 6 bases and the V segment lost 2 bases, leaving 1 base of the junction unmatched. The germline gives CDR1 SGHNT, CDR2 YYREEE (reference sequence). CDR3 DNA sequence: TGTGCCAGCAGCTTAGGACAGGATGGCTACACCTTC. Its protein is CASSLGQDGYTF.

The CDR3 DNA sequence: TGCGCCAGCAGCCTTGGAGGGGCAATCTCTGGGGCCAACGTCCTGACTTTC. Residues: CASSLGGAISGANVLTF. V and J are TRBV5-1 and TRBJ2-6, with D possibly matching TRBD2 (6 bases). Germline V gene sequence: CDR1 SGHRS, CDR2 YFSETQ. V was shortened by 4 bases and J by 0 bases, with 14 bases between the two germline ends. This CDR3 comprises 17 residues.

The chain carries TRBV24-1 and TRBJ1-2; 8 nucleotides align to TRBD1. V gave up 2 bases and J gave up 8 bases; unmatched junction bases: 12. CDR1 and CDR2 (germline): KGHDR, SFDVKD. This CDR3 is 16 amino acids long. The chain's CDR3 is CATSDSIPGGGEGYTF. The CDR3 coding sequence is TGTGCCACCAGTGATTCGATCCCAGGGGGCGGCGAAGGCTACACCTTC.

This clone has a single count. The chain links TRBV6-5 to TRBJ2-7, with 11 nucleotides matching TRBD2. With V trimmed by 0 bases and J by 3 bases, 4 bases remained unmatched. Germline V gene data show CDR1 as MNHEY and CDR2 as SVGAGI. The CDR3 spans 16 residues. The CDR3 reads CASSYSTSGDGYEQYF. The CDR3 DNA reads TGTGCCAGCAGTTACTCGACTAGCGGGGATGGCTACGAGCAGTACTTC.

In DNA form, the CDR3 reads TGTGCCAGTAGTATGCCAGGCCTGGTCGAAAAACTGTTTTTT. It yields the protein CASSMPGLVEKLFF. This chain connects TRBV19 to TRBJ1-4, with D unresolved. The germline V gene has CDR1 LNHDA and CDR2 SQIVND (reference sequence). V gave up 3 bases and J gave up 8 bases, with 13 bases separating them. There are 14 residues in the CDR3.

This chain uses TRBV19 with TRBJ1-5; D gene unclear. Trimming left V 3 bases short and J 0 bases short, with 18 bases between. Germline loops: CDR1 LNHDA, CDR2 SQIVND (reference sequence). The CDR3 is 18 amino acids. CDR3 bases: TGTGCCAGTAGTATCGGTCTACTTGTGTCCAATAGCAATCAGCCCCAGCATTTT. Translating gives CASSIGLLVSNSNQPQHF.

The chain recombines TRBV4-1 with TRBJ2-3, with TRBD2 identical over 16 bases. The CDR3 spans 20 residues. The J segment lost 0 bases and the V segment lost 2 bases, leaving 8 bases of the junction unmatched. Germline lookup yields CDR1 MGHRA and CDR2 YSYEKL. Here the CDR3 reads CASSQLVPGLAGGSTDTQYF. For the CDR3, the DNA is TGCGCCAGCAGCCAACTAGTCCCGGGACTAGCGGGGGGGAGCACAGATACGCAGTATTTT.

This clone was seen just once. The rearrangement joins TRBV18 to TRBJ1-5; 12 bases are a match to TRBD1. Germline lookup yields CDR1 KGHSH and CDR2 LQKENI. V gave up 3 bases and J gave up 6 bases; unmatched junction bases: 6. The CDR3 length is 16 residues. CDR3 DNA sequence: TGTGCCAGCTCACCCACGGGGACAGGGGGCGTTCAGCCCCAGCATTTT. Residues: CASSPTGTGGVQPQHF.

The V gene is TRBV19, the J gene TRBJ2-1; 10 bases are a match to TRBD2. The CDR3 runs to 17 residues. With V trimmed by 3 bases and J by 3 bases, 8 bases remained unmatched. The germline V gene has CDR1 LNHDA and CDR2 SQIVND (reference sequence). CDR3: CASSISRLAGVYNEQFF. CDR3 in DNA: TGTGCCAGTAGTATCTCCCGACTAGCGGGTGTCTACAATGAGCAGTTCTTC.